Following are 19 T cell receptor beta chains from one sample sequenced in a study of human T cells and chemical hapten exposure. Time point in this sample: pre-sensitization, week 0. Described treatment: therapeutic diphenylcyclopropenone sensitization with weekly scalp DPC. TCRdb re-derived calls from the RACE reads in MiXCR, one entry per CDR3 protein. The sample includes some 84,000 distinct CDR3 sequences, around 7.9% of them seen just once. Sample: whole blood, taken in connection with sensitization to the hapten diphenylcyclopropenone (DPC). The receptors were gathered from a man in his forties or fifties with alopecia areata. Some clones in this sample may be carry-over from other donors' samples.

The CDR3 is CASSTTGTSGILSSYNEQFF. Written as DNA, the CDR3 is TGTGCCAGTAGTACTACCGGGACTAGCGGGATACTGAGCTCCTACAATGAGCAGTTCTTC. J is TRBJ2-1 and V is TRBV19; 13 nucleotides align to TRBD2. With 4 bases clipped from V and 0 bases from J, the junction kept 12 bases outside the gene matches. Germline-derived CDR1 and CDR2 are LNHDA and SQIVND (reference sequence). The CDR3 runs 20 residues.

Ten or more counts support this clonotype. V gene TRBV10-3 combines with J gene TRBJ2-3, with 8 bases matching TRBD2. Trimming removed 8 bases from V and 1 base from J; junction bases left unmatched: 11. The CDR3 spans 16 residues. The germline V gene has CDR1 ENHRY and CDR2 SYGVKD. In DNA, the CDR3 is TGTGCCATCGCCCCGGGAGGGGTGTTGGGCACAGATACGCAGTATTTT. Residues: CAIAPGGVLGTDTQYF.

This clonotype was picked up a small number of times. The rearrangement links TRBV7-2 to TRBJ2-3, with unresolved D. Trimming took 3 bases from V and 0 from J, leaving 7 bases between them. Germline V gene lookup returns CDR1 SGHTA and CDR2 FQGNSA. CDR3 length: 14 amino acids. CDR3 sequence reads: CASSLDASTDTQYF. CDR3 nucleotides: TGTGCCAGCAGCTTGGATGCTAGCACAGATACGCAGTATTTT.

This clonotype was found a few times. The gene calls are TRBV20-1 and TRBJ2-2, with D possibly being TRBD2 (5 bases). V lost 3 bases and J 1 base, leaving 9 bases between the germline ends. Per the germline V gene, CDR1 is DFQATT and CDR2 is SNEGSKA (reference sequence). The CDR3 length is 14 residues. The CDR3 sequence: CSARPAGNTGELFF. CDR3 nucleotide sequence: TGCAGTGCTAGGCCTGCGGGGAACACCGGGGAGCTGTTTTTT.

This clonotype was detected a few times. The chain carries TRBV4-2 and TRBJ2-5; 11 bases agree with TRBD2. This CDR3 spans 15 amino acids. The germline gives CDR1 LGHNA, CDR2 YNFKEQ. The V gene end was trimmed by 3 bases and the J gene end by 1 base; junction bases not matched to a gene: 1. The CDR3, as DNA: TGTGCCAGCAGCCAGGGGACTAGCGGCCAAGAGACCCAGTACTTC. It encodes CASSQGTSGQETQYF.

The rearrangement joins TRBV20-1 to TRBJ2-3, with 8 bases aligning to TRBD2. CDR3 length equals 16 residues. Germline V gene data show CDR1 as DFQATT and CDR2 as SNEGSKA (reference sequence). Trimming cost V 8 bases and J 1 base; bases outside gene matches: 14. This CDR3 reads CSPRPQSGSGTDTQYF. In DNA, the CDR3 is TGCAGTCCACGACCCCAAAGCGGGAGTGGCACAGATACGCAGTATTTT.

The J gene is TRBJ2-3, the V gene TRBV7-9, with 9 bases aligning to TRBD2. The CDR3 is 15 amino acids. V lost 4 bases, J lost 4 bases, and 6 bases stayed unmatched. Germline loops: CDR1 SEHNR, CDR2 FQNEAQ (reference sequence). Written as DNA, the CDR3 is TGTGCCAGCAGCTCGGGACTAGCAGCGGCAGATACGCAGTATTTT. This translates into CASSSGLAAADTQYF.

V gene TRBV29-1 combines with J gene TRBJ2-5; D gene unclear. Trimming pared 0 bases from V and 5 bases from J, leaving 7 bases between. CDR1 and CDR2 (germline): SQVTM, ANQGSEA. This CDR3 comprises 12 residues. DNA of the CDR3: TGCAGCGTTGAAGACTCTGTGGAGACCCAGTACTTC. Its translation: CSVEDSVETQYF. Full variable domain (rest looked up from reference TRBV29-1 and TRBJ2-5): SAVISQKPSRDICQRGTSLTIQCQVDSQVTMMFWYRQQPGQSLTLIATANQGSEATYESGFVIDKFPISRPNLTFSTLTVSNMSPEDSSIYLCSVEDSVETQYFGPGTRLLVL.

The chain employs TRBV28 and TRBJ2-3, with D perhaps TRBD1 (5 bases). The germline CDR1 and CDR2 sequences are MDHEN and SYDVKM. CDR3 size: 14 residues. Trimming removed 6 bases from V and 2 bases from J, with 12 bases in between. The CDR3 protein is CASRPTGTTDTQYF. CDR3 bases: TGTGCCAGCAGACCTACAGGAACCACAGATACGCAGTATTTT.

This clonotype was observed a handful of times. The rearrangement uses TRBV28 and TRBJ2-6, with D tentatively TRBD1 (7 bases). The germline gives CDR1 MDHEN, CDR2 SYDVKM. V was cut by 5 bases and J by 3 bases, with 17 bases left in between. The CDR3 consists of 17 residues. CDR3: CASSMTGRGVGANVLTF. The DNA of the CDR3 is TGTGCCAGCAGTATGACAGGGCGCGGGGTTGGGGCCAACGTCCTGACTTTC.

The sample holds a few counts of this clonotype. J is TRBJ1-1 and V is TRBV20-1; D perhaps matches TRBD1 (5 bases). The germline gives CDR1 DFQATT, CDR2 SNEGSKA (reference sequence). Trimming took 3 bases from V and 0 from J, leaving 17 bases between them. The CDR3 has 16 residues. The CDR3 DNA follows: TGCAGTGCTAGTATCAGGATGACAGTTATGAACACTGAAGCTTTCTTT. Residues: CSASIRMTVMNTEAFF.

The V and J genes are TRBV10-3 and TRBJ2-1; D may be TRBD1 or TRBD2 (5 bases each). Trimming removed 3 bases at V and 3 bases at J, with 9 bases between. Germline-derived CDR1 and CDR2 are ENHRY and SYGVKD. This CDR3 comprises 14 residues. In nucleotides, the CDR3 is TGTGCCATCAGTGAAGGGACCGTCTACAATGAGCAGTTCTTC. As protein: CAISEGTVYNEQFF.

At least ten counts were recorded for this clonotype. J is TRBJ2-7 and V is TRBV6-2 or TRBV6-3, with D possibly being TRBD1 (6 bases). This CDR3 has 13 amino acids. Trimming removed 6 bases from V and 7 bases from J, with 16 bases in between. The V gene's germline CDR1 is MNHEY and CDR2 SVGEGT. The CDR3 coding sequence is TGTGCCAGCAGGGCCCGCACAGGGCAGGAGCAGTACTTC. Its translation: CASRARTGQEQYF.

In this sample, this clonotype turned up a few times. V and J are TRBV9 and TRBJ1-1; D is ambiguous. The CDR3 runs to 13 residues. Germline-derived CDR1 and CDR2 are SGDLS and YYNGEE. Trimming took off 0 bases at V and 5 bases at J, with 8 bases between the two ends. CDR3 sequence reads: CASSVAPRTEAFF. In DNA, the CDR3 is TGTGCCAGCAGCGTAGCCCCCAGGACTGAAGCTTTCTTT.

This clonotype has at least ten counts. V usage is TRBV5-1 and J usage is TRBJ2-1; 12 nucleotides line up with TRBD2. Germline CDR1 SGHRS, CDR2 YFSETQ. The CDR3 consists of 14 residues. Trimming cost V 7 bases and J 4 bases; bases outside gene matches: 3. The CDR3 region is CASGTSGLYNEQFF. The CDR3 coding sequence is TGCGCCAGCGGGACTAGCGGGCTTTACAATGAGCAGTTCTTC.

The CDR3 reads CASSLGYGYEQYV. The DNA of the CDR3 is TGCGCCAGCAGCTTGGGATACGGATACGAGCAGTACGTC. The chain joins TRBV5-1 to TRBJ2-7; D is uncertain. CDR3 length: 13 amino acids. V was clipped by 0 bases and J by 4 bases, with 8 bases between them. Germline lookup yields CDR1 SGHRS and CDR2 YFSETQ.

CDR3 bases: TGTGCCAGCACCCGAAGCGGGGACACAGATACGCAGTATTTT. Translated: CASTRSGDTDTQYF. The V gene is TRBV12-3 or TRBV12-4, the J gene TRBJ2-3; 7 bases fit TRBD2. This CDR3 has 14 amino acids. V shed 7 bases, J shed 2 bases, and the junction held 6 bases outside the gene matches.

This clonotype was seen more than once but under ten times. J is TRBJ2-1 and V is TRBV24-1; the D is unclear. Germline V gene lookup returns CDR1 KGHDR and CDR2 SFDVKD. V shed 4 bases and J shed 6 bases, with 9 bases lying between them. This CDR3 spans 13 amino acids. The DNA for the CDR3 is TGTGCCACCAGTGAATACACGGGCAATGAGCAGTTCTTC. Translated, it gives CATSEYTGNEQFF.

CDR3 sequence: CASSVLGDYGYTF. CDR3 DNA sequence: TGTGCCAGCAGCGTACTGGGCGACTATGGCTACACCTTC. J is TRBJ1-2 and V is TRBV9; D remains unclear. Per germline, CDR1 SGDLS and CDR2 YYNGEE. V was pared by 1 base and J by 3 bases, with 7 bases between. This CDR3 is built from 13 residues.